This T cell receptor (beta chain) was obtained from a study of molecular identifiers for immune sequencing clone quantification. Study-wide context: Four of five splits of RNA from about 20,000 or 100,000 naive CD8 cells were sequenced in replicates. General study points: Effector cells had over 98% of their molecules in clones above 20 RNA copies, while naive cells had under 1%. Spiked Jurkat TCR RNA equal to one cell could reportedly be picked out among some 1 million naive cells.

This clonotype was recorded at least ten times. Its specificity is unknown. This CDR3 comprises 15 residues. V lost 5 bases, J lost 9 bases, and 9 bases stayed unmatched. CDR1 SEHNR and CDR2 FQNEAQ come from the germline V gene (reference sequence). Previously reported methods and listed TCR primers produced the bulk TCR libraries. TCRdb ran MiXCR on the PCR reads and lists one entry per CDR3 protein. In the table there are some 66,000 distinct CDR3 sequences, 19% of which are singletons. The chain carries TRBV7-9 and TRBJ2-1; 11 bases map to TRBD2. This sequence originates from a human donor in good health. Some libraries in this study had Jurkat cell RNA spiked in. Sequencing was carried out using naive CD8+ T cells from blood, with Jurkat cell RNA spiked in. Described subset: FACS-sorted CD8+CD4-CCR7+CD45RA+ naive T cells. The CDR3 region is CASSITSGSRSEQFF. CDR3 nucleotides: TGTGCCAGCAGCATCACTAGCGGGAGCAGGAGTGAGCAGTTCTTC.